The 27 T cell receptor beta chains listed next were all sequenced from one sample in a study of blood T cell repertoires in COVID-19. Sequencing was performed with immunoSEQ multiplex PCR; in TCRdb, only in-frame clones are kept and a portion is missing. The top ten clones hold about 7.5% of a sample with 140,000 to 150,000 clones, 81% of them seen once. Input material: peripheral blood. Every receptor here comes from a human donor in a cohort sampled during active COVID-19.

Written as DNA, the CDR3 is TGTGCCAGCAGCCCGAGCCGGGACAGGGGGCGAGGGTATGGCTACACCTTC. Translation gives CASSPSRDRGRGYGYTF. This chain joins TRBV14 and TRBJ1-2; 12 nucleotides agree with TRBD1. CDR1 is SGHDN and CDR2 is FVKESK in the germline V gene. V lost 4 bases, J lost 5 bases, and 11 bases stayed unmatched. The CDR3 is 17 residues long.

V is TRBV6-5 and J is TRBJ2-3, with 10 bases identical to TRBD2. The CDR3 spans 14 residues. Trimming cost V 10 bases and J 5 bases; bases outside gene matches: 9. Looked up from germline, CDR1 is MNHEY and CDR2 is SVGAGI. CDR3 coding DNA: TGTGCCACTAAACCAGCGGGAGGGATAGATACGCAGTATTTT. It encodes CATKPAGGIDTQYF.

This clone appeared a single time. The rearrangement joins TRBV5-4 to TRBJ2-1, with a weak D call TRBD2 (6 bases). Germline loops: CDR1 SGHNT, CDR2 YYREEE (reference sequence). Trimming cost V 0 bases and J 3 bases, with 13 bases left between them. The CDR3 totals 16 residues. This chain's CDR3 is CASSLAGGTNYNEQFF. CDR3 sequence (DNA): TGTGCCAGCAGCTTGGCGGGCGGGACCAACTACAATGAGCAGTTCTTC.

V gene TRBV6-2 or TRBV6-3 combines with J gene TRBJ2-5; maybe TRBD2 (5 bases). The CDR3 has 21 residues. V was cut by 2 bases and J by 5 bases, with 33 bases left in between. Germline V lookup: CDR1 MNHEY, CDR2 SVGEGT. CDR3 in amino acids: CASSYDGIASAPTPGEETQYF. CDR3 nucleotide sequence: TGTGCCAGCAGTTACGACGGGATTGCTAGTGCCCCAACACCAGGCGAGGAGACCCAGTACTTC.

This chain joins TRBV7-8 and TRBJ2-7, with a possible D match to TRBD1 (6 bases). The germline V gene encodes CDR1 SGHVS and CDR2 FQNEAQ. The CDR3 is 17 amino acids. The V and J ends lost 1 base and 1 base respectively, with 17 bases between them. The CDR3 DNA sequence: TGTGCCAGCAGCTTAGAGGGGGATCGGGTTACTTCCTACGAGCAGTACTTC. Translated: CASSLEGDRVTSYEQYF. The full variable domain, its missing parts supplied by reference TRBV7-8 and TRBJ2-7, is GAGVSQSPRYKVAKRGQDVALRCDPISGHVSLFWYQQALGQGPEFLTYFQNEAQLDKSGLPSDRFFAERPEGSVSTLKIQRTQQEDSAVYLCASSLEGDRVTSYEQYFGPGTRLTVT.

The chain couples TRBV3-1 (or the pseudogene TRBV3-2) to TRBJ2-7, with TRBD1 matching 7 bases. Germline V gene sequence: CDR1 LGHDT, CDR2 YNNKEL (reference sequence). The CDR3 has 14 residues. J was trimmed by 4 bases and V by 0 bases; bases with no gene match: 3. This CDR3 reads CASSQDRGFYEQYF. The CDR3 bases are TGTGCCAGCAGCCAAGACAGGGGGTTTTACGAGCAGTACTTC.

The CDR3 region has the DNA TGCAGTGCTAGTGAGACAGGGCCGGAGACCCAGTACTTC. Amino acids: CSASETGPETQYF. The gene calls are TRBV20-1 and TRBJ2-5; TRBD1 aligns across 7 bases. Per the germline V gene, CDR1 is DFQATT and CDR2 is SNEGSKA (reference sequence). Trimming cost V 3 bases and J 5 bases; bases outside gene matches: 6. The CDR3 has 13 residues.

The chain combines TRBV7-9 with TRBJ2-5; a weak D match, TRBD2 (6 bases). The CDR3 extends over 17 amino acids. The V and J ends lost 5 bases and 4 bases respectively, with 23 bases between them. Germline assignment: CDR1 SEHNR and CDR2 FQNEAQ (reference sequence). CDR3 bases: TGTGCCAGCAGCGCCAATGGTGCGGGACCTCCAGGAGAGACCCAGTACTTC. The encoded protein is CASSANGAGPPGETQYF.

V and J are TRBV18 and TRBJ1-1; a weak D match, TRBD1 (5 bases). The germline V and J ends were trimmed by 2 bases and 4 bases, with 11 bases remaining between them. The germline V gene has CDR1 KGHSH and CDR2 LQKENI. This CDR3 contains 14 residues. The CDR3 here is CASSPGGATTEAFF. The DNA of the CDR3 is TGTGCCAGCTCACCAGGAGGGGCAACCACTGAAGCTTTCTTT. Combining the CDR3 with reference TRBV18 and TRBJ1-1 gives the whole variable domain NAGVMQNPRHLVRRRGQEARLRCSPMKGHSHVYWYRQLPEEGLKFMVYLQKENIIDESGMPKERFSAEFPKEGPSILRIQQVVRGDSAAYFCASSPGGATTEAFFGQGTRLTVV.

The chain couples TRBV10-3 to TRBJ1-1; TRBD1 might be the D (6 bases). Germline CDR1 and CDR2: ENHRY and SYGVKD. V lost 2 bases and J lost 4, with 11 bases in between. The CDR3 length is 14 residues. CDR3: CAISETGRATEAFF. DNA of the CDR3: TGTGCCATCAGTGAGACAGGGCGTGCCACTGAAGCTTTCTTT.

The V gene is TRBV28, the J gene TRBJ1-2; possible D gene TRBD1, 6 bases. Germline V gene lookup returns CDR1 MDHEN and CDR2 SYDVKM. This CDR3 contains 14 residues. Trimming left V 6 bases short and J 6 bases short, with 17 bases between. The CDR3 here is CASSPRGALDGYTF. For the CDR3, the DNA is TGTGCCAGCAGCCCCCGGGGGGCCCTCGATGGCTACACCTTC.

The chain uses TRBV6-2 or TRBV6-3 and TRBJ2-3, with 7 bases that match TRBD1. Germline lookup yields CDR1 MNHEY and CDR2 SVGEGT. The CDR3 has 11 residues. J lost 13 bases, V lost 6 bases, and 7 bases had no gene match. The CDR3 spells CASSHLTGKYF. DNA for the CDR3: TGTGCCAGCAGCCACTTGACAGGGAAGTATTTT.

The V and J genes are TRBV7-2 and TRBJ1-3; unclear D gene. This CDR3 region has 16 residues. Trimming removed 2 bases from V and 0 bases from J, with 11 bases in between. Germline assignment: CDR1 SGHTA and CDR2 FQGNSA. CDR3: CASSLTFGGSGNTIYF. The CDR3 coding sequence is TGTGCCAGCAGCTTAACGTTCGGTGGCTCTGGAAACACCATATATTTT.

The gene calls are TRBV7-9 and TRBJ2-3; 7 bases are shared with TRBD1. CDR1 is SEHNR and CDR2 is FQNEAQ in the germline V gene (reference sequence). V lost 5 bases to trimming and J lost 4 bases; unmatched junction nucleotides: 12. The CDR3 has 16 residues. The CDR3 nucleotides are TGTGCCAGCAGCGCCATCGGACAGGAAGTGGCAGATACGCAGTATTTT. Translating gives CASSAIGQEVADTQYF.

This chain uses TRBV28 with TRBJ2-5; TRBD1 aligns across 7 bases. Trimming at V came to 6 bases and at J to 2 bases, leaving 3 bases not matched to a gene. This CDR3 has 13 amino acids. Germline V gene data show CDR1 as MDHEN and CDR2 as SYDVKM. CDR3 DNA sequence: TGTGCCAGCAGGTCGACAGGGCAAGAGACCCAGTACTTC. Its translation is CASRSTGQETQYF.

The V and J genes are TRBV4-3 and TRBJ2-7; D ambiguous. Germline-derived CDR1 and CDR2 are LGHNA and YSLEER. V lost 4 bases and J 0 bases, leaving 28 bases between the germline ends. This CDR3 has 20 residues. Here the CDR3 reads CASSRPCRPYDSGDSYEQYF. DNA for the CDR3: TGCGCCAGCAGCCGCCCATGTCGACCATACGATTCAGGTGACTCCTACGAGCAGTACTTC.

The chain has TRBV10-1 and TRBJ2-7; 11 bases are shared with TRBD2. CDR1 is WNHNN and CDR2 is SYGVQD in the germline V gene (reference sequence). The CDR3 has 14 amino acids. The J segment lost 5 bases and the V segment lost 4 bases, leaving 4 bases of the junction unmatched. This chain's CDR3 is CASSVTSGSHEQYF. The CDR3 DNA reads TGCGCCAGCAGTGTCACTAGCGGGAGCCACGAGCAGTACTTC.

This chain uses TRBV4-3 with TRBJ1-3, with 7 bases aligning to TRBD1. This CDR3 comprises 15 residues. The germline gives CDR1 LGHNA, CDR2 YSLEER. V lost 3 bases, J lost 4 bases, and 6 bases stayed unmatched. CDR3 bases: TGCGCCAGCAGCCAGGATCCGACAGGGGGAAACACCATATATTTT. This encodes CASSQDPTGGNTIYF.

The CDR3 sequence is CASSPPTSGRAGGEQFF. For the CDR3, the DNA is TGTGCCAGCAGTCCCCCAACTAGCGGGAGGGCGGGTGGTGAGCAGTTCTTC. The V call is TRBV27, the J call TRBJ2-1, with 13 bases that match TRBD2. The length of the CDR3 is 17 residues. CDR1 is MNHEY and CDR2 is SMNVEV in the germline V gene (reference sequence). V was pared by 5 bases and J by 9 bases, with 13 bases of the junction left unmatched.

This clone was seen a single time. The V call is TRBV3-1 (or the pseudogene TRBV3-2), the J call TRBJ1-2, with TRBD1 identical over 9 bases. The junction had 6 bases not matched to a gene; V was cut back by 4 bases and J by 6 bases. The CDR3 is 14 amino acids. Germline V gene sequence: CDR1 LGHDT, CDR2 YNNKEL (reference sequence). The CDR3 nucleotides read TGTGCCAGCAGCCCGGGACAGGGCATGGATGGCTACACCTTC. Translation gives CASSPGQGMDGYTF.

The rearrangement uses TRBV3-1 (or the pseudogene TRBV3-2) and TRBJ2-7; 9 bases map to TRBD2. With V trimmed by 2 bases and J by 7 bases, 6 bases remained unmatched. The CDR3 length is 14 residues. The V gene's germline CDR1 is LGHDT and CDR2 YNNKEL (reference sequence). The CDR3 nucleotides are TGTGCCAGCAGCCAACTTAGCGGGAGAAGGGAGCAGTACTTC. Translation: CASSQLSGRREQYF.

This clone turned up a few times. This sequence joins TRBV5-8 and TRBJ2-1; 10 bases are shared with TRBD1. Looked up from germline, CDR1 is SGHTS and CDR2 is YDEGEE. J lost 7 bases, V lost 4 bases, and 8 bases had no gene match. The CDR3 contains 15 residues. CDR3 nucleotides: TGTGCCAGCAGCCGACAGGGGGCGAGTAGGAATGAGCAGTTCTTC. This gives the protein CASSRQGASRNEQFF.

J is TRBJ2-7 and V is TRBV7-9, with 10 bases that match TRBD1. This CDR3 comprises 15 residues. The germline V gene has CDR1 SEHNR and CDR2 FQNEAQ (reference sequence). Trimming at V came to 5 bases and at J to 1 base, leaving 5 bases not matched to a gene. CDR3 region: CASSNPGQGSYEQYF. The DNA of the CDR3 is TGTGCCAGCAGCAACCCGGGACAGGGGTCCTACGAGCAGTACTTC.

Of note for this clone: Within the sample, other DNA sequences also encode this same CDR3. This chain links TRBV7-9 with TRBJ2-5; 7 bases are a match to TRBD2. CDR1 is SEHNR, CDR2 FQNEAQ, per germline (reference sequence). V lost 2 bases and J lost 5; bases outside the gene matches: 8. The CDR3 covers 15 residues. The CDR3 DNA is TGTGCCAGCAGCTTATCGGGCGGGAGTCCGGAGACCCAGTACTTC. It translates to CASSLSGGSPETQYF.

The chain employs TRBV19 and TRBJ2-3; TRBD1 matches at 9 bases. The CDR3 length is 14 residues. The J segment lost 0 bases and the V segment lost 6 bases, leaving 1 base of the junction unmatched. The germline V gene has CDR1 LNHDA and CDR2 SQIVND (reference sequence). The CDR3 here is CASRGQGSTDTQYF. As DNA, the CDR3 is TGTGCCAGTAGGGGACAGGGCAGCACAGATACGCAGTATTTT.

This chain uses TRBV7-9 with TRBJ2-1, with D possibly TRBD2 on 6 matching bases. Trimming left V 5 bases short and J 0 bases short, with 14 bases between. The V gene's germline CDR1 is SEHNR and CDR2 FQNEAQ (reference sequence). The CDR3 is 16 residues long. The DNA for the CDR3 is TGTGCCAGCAGCCCAAACTTCGGGAGCTCCTACAATGAGCAGTTCTTC. This sequence encodes CASSPNFGSSYNEQFF.

The V gene is TRBV5-1, the J gene TRBJ2-1; 8 bases are shared with TRBD1. The V segment lost 0 bases and the J segment 7 bases; nucleotides outside the gene matches: 6. Germline lookup yields CDR1 SGHRS and CDR2 YFSETQ. The CDR3 has 15 residues. For the CDR3, the DNA is TGCGCCAGCAGCTTGGATGGGACAGGTAGAAATGAGCAGTTCTTC. As protein: CASSLDGTGRNEQFF. Full variable domain (outside the CDR3, taken from reference TRBV5-1 and TRBJ2-1): KAGVTQTPRYLIKTRGQQVTLSCSPISGHRSVSWYQQTPGQGLQFLFEYFSETQRNKGNFPGRFSGRQFSNSRSEMNVSTLELGDSALYLCASSLDGTGRNEQFFGPGTRLTVL.